The entry below gives a single T cell receptor (beta chain) sequence along with its context. Its antigen is still unknown. It was RNA transcripts that yielded the amplified TCR beta CDR3 regions. The HTBI set primed first-round TCR CDR3 RT-PCR. MiXCR was run by TCRdb on the multiplex PCR reads, yielding one entry per CDR3 protein. The sample contains more than 500,000 distinct CDR3 sequences, around 15% of which appear only once. The entry originates in a study of T cells in Graves' hyperthyroidism and ophthalmopathy. About the study: Peripheral blood was collected at initial diagnosis, before any treatment. Notes on the study in general: Ophthalmopathy prediction by the model preceded onset by a median approximately 6.9 months.

The CDR3 sequence is 14 residues long. Germline V lookup: CDR1 SGHTA, CDR2 FQGNSA. J gave up 3 bases and V 5 bases, and 4 bases lay outside the gene matches. The chain links TRBV7-2 to TRBJ2-7, with 10 bases fitting TRBD2. Material: blood. The receptor comes from a woman aged 40-49 years with Graves' hyperthyroidism. The CDR3: CASSAASGSYEQYF. DNA for the CDR3: TGTGCCAGCAGCGCGGCTAGCGGGAGCTACGAGCAGTACTTC.